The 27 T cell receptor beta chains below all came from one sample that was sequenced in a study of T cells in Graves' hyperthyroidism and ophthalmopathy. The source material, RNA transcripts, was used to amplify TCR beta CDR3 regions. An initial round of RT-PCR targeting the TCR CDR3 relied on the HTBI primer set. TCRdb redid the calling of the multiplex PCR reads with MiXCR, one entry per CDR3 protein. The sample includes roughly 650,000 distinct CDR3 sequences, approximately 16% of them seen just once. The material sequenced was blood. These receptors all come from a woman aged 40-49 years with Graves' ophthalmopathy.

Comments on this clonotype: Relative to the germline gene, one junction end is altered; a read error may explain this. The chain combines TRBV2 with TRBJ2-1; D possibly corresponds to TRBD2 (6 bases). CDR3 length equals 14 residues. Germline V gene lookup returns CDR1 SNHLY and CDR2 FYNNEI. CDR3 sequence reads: CASSLGQDYTEQFF. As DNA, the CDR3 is TGTGCCAGCAGTTTAGGGCAGGACTACACTGAGCAGTTCTTC.

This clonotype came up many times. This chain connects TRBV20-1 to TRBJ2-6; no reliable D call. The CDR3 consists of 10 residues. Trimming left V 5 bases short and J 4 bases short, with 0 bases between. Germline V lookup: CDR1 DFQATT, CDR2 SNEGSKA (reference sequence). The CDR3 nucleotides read TGCAGTGCTGGGGCCAACGTCCTGACTTTC. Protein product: CSAGANVLTF.

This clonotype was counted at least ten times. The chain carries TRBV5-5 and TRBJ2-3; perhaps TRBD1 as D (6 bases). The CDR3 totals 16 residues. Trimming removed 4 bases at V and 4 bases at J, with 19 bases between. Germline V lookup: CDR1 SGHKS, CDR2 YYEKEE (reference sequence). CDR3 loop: CASSPGTTAPSDTQYF. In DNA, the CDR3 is TGTGCCAGCAGCCCCGGGACAACGGCCCCATCAGATACGCAGTATTTT. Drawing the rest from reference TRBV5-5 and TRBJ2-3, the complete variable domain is DAGVTQSPTHLIKTRGQQVTLRCSPISGHKSVSWYQQVLGQGPQFIFQYYEKEERGRGNFPDRFSARQFPNYSSELNVNALLLGDSALYLCASSPGTTAPSDTQYFGPGTRLTVL.

The CDR3 DNA reads TGCGCCAGCAGCTTGGCCCCGGGACAGCCTGAAGCTTTCTTT. Translated: CASSLAPGQPEAFF. The gene calls are TRBV5-1 and TRBJ1-1; 7 nucleotides align to TRBD1. Germline V gene sequence: CDR1 SGHRS, CDR2 YFSETQ. CDR3 length: 14 residues. V lost 0 bases and J lost 6; bases outside the gene matches: 5.

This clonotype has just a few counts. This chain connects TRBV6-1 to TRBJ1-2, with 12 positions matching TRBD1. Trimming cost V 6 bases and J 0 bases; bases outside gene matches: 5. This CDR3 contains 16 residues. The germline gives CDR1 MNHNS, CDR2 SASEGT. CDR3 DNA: TGTGCCAGCAGAGGGGACAGGGGGCAAGCTAACTATGGCTACACCTTC. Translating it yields CASRGDRGQANYGYTF.

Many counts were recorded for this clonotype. The CDR3 bases are TGTGCCACTCTCGGGGTCACAGATACGCAGTATTTT. It specifies CATLGVTDTQYF. The chain carries TRBV27 and TRBJ2-3; D possibly corresponds to TRBD2 (5 bases). Germline V lookup: CDR1 MNHEY, CDR2 SMNVEV (reference sequence). CDR3 length: 12 amino acids. Trimming shortened V by 10 bases and J by 2 bases, and 10 bases separated the two germline ends.

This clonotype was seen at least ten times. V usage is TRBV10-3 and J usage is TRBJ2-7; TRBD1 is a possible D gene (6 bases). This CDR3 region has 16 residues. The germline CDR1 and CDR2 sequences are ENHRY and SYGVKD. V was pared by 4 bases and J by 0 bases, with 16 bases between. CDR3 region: CAISGKPGALSYEQYF. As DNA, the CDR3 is TGTGCCATCAGTGGAAAACCAGGGGCCCTCTCCTACGAGCAGTACTTC.

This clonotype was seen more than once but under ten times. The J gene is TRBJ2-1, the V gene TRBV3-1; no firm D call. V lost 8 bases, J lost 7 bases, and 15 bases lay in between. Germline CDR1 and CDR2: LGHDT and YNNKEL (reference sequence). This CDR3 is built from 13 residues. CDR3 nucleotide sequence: TGTGCCAGCGAAACGAGCCTAGGGAATGAGCAGTTCTTC. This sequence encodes CASETSLGNEQFF.

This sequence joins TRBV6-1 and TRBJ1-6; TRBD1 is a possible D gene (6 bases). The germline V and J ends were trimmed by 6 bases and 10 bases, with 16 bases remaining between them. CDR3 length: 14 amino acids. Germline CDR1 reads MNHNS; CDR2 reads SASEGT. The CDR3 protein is CASRGQSLESPLHF. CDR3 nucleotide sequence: TGTGCCAGCAGAGGACAGTCCCTCGAGTCACCCCTCCACTTT.

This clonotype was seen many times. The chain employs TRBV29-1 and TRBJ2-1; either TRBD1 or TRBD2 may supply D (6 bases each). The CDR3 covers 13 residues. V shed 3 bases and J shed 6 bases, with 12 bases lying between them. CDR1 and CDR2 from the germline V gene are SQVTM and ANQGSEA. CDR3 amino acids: CSVDSRGLNEQFF. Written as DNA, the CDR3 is TGCAGCGTTGATTCACGGGGGCTCAATGAGCAGTTCTTC.

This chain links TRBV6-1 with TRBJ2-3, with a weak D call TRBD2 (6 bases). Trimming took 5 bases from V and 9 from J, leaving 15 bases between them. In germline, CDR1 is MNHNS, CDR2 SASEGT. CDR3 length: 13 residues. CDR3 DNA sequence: TGTGCCAGCAGTCTACTAGGACTATCAACGCAGTATTTT. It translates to CASSLLGLSTQYF.

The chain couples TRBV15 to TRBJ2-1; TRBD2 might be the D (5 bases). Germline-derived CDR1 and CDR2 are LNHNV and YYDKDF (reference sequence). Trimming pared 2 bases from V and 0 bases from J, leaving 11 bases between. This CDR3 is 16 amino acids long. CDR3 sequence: CATSRPSGYSYNEQFF. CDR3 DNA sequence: TGTGCCACCAGCAGACCGTCGGGATACTCCTACAATGAGCAGTTCTTC.

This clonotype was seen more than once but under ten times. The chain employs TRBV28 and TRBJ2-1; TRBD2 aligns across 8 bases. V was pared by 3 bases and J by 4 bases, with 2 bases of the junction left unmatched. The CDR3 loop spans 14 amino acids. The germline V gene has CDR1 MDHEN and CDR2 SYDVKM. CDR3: CASSFTSGYNEQFF. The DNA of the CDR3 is TGTGCCAGCAGTTTCACTAGCGGATACAATGAGCAGTTCTTC.

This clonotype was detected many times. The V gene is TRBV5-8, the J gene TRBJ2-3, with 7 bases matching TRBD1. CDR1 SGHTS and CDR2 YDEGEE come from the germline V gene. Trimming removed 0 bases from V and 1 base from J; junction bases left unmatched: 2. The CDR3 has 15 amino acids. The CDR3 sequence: CASSLVTGGTDTQYF. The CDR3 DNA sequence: TGTGCCAGCAGCTTGGTCACAGGGGGCACAGATACGCAGTATTTT.

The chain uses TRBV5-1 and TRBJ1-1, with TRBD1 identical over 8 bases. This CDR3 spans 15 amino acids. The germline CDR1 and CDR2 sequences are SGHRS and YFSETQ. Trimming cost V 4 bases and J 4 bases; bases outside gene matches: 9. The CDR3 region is CASSDPDRAGTEAFF. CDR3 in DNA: TGCGCCAGCAGCGACCCGGACAGGGCGGGCACTGAAGCTTTCTTT.

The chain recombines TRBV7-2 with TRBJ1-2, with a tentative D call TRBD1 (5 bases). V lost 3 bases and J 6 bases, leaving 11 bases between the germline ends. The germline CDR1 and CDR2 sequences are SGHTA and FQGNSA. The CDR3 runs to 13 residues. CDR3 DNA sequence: TGTGCCAGCAGCTTCACCGGGACGAATGGCTACACCTTC. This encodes CASSFTGTNGYTF. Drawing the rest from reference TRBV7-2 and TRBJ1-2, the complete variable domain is GAGVSQSPSNKVTEKGKDVELRCDPISGHTALYWYRQSLGQGLEFLIYFQGNSAPDKSGLPSDRFSAERTGGSVSTLTIQRTQQEDSAVYLCASSFTGTNGYTFGSGTRLTVV.

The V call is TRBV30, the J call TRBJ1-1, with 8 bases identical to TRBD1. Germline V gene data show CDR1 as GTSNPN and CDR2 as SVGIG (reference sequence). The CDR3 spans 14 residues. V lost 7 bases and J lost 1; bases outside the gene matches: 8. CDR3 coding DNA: TGTGCCTTTCTACAGGGGGGCGCGAACACTGAAGCTTTCTTT. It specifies CAFLQGGANTEAFF.

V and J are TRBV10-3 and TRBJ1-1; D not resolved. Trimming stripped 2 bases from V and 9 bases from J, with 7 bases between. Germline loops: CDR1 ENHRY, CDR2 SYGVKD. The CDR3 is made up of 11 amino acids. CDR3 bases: TGTGCCATCAGTGAGGAGGGTAAAGCTTTCTTT. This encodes CAISEEGKAFF.

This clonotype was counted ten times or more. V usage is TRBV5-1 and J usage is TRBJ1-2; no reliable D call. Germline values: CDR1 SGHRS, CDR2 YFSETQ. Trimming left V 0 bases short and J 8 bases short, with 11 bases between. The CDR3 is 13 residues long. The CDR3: CASSLEAREGYTF. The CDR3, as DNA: TGCGCCAGCAGCTTGGAGGCACGTGAGGGCTACACCTTC. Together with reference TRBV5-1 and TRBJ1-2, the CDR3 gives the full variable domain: KAGVTQTPRYLIKTRGQQVTLSCSPISGHRSVSWYQQTPGQGLQFLFEYFSETQRNKGNFPGRFSGRQFSNSRSEMNVSTLELGDSALYLCASSLEAREGYTFGSGTRLTVV.

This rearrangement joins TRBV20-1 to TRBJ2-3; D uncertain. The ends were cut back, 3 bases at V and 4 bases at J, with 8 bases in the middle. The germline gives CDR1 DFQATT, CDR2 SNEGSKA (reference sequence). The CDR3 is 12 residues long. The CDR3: CSARIGSDTQYF. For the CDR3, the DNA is TGCAGTGCTAGGATTGGGTCAGATACGCAGTATTTT.

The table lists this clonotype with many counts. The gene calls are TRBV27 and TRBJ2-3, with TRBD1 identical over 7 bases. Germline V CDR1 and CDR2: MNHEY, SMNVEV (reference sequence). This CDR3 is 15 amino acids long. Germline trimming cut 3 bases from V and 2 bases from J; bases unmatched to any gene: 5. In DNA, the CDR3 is TGTGCCAGCAGTTTCCGACAGGGCAACACAGATACGCAGTATTTT. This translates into CASSFRQGNTDTQYF.

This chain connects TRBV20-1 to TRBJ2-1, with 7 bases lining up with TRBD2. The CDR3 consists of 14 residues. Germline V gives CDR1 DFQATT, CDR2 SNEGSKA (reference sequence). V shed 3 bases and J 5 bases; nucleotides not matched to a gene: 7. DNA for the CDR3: TGCAGTGCTAGGGGAGGGACTTCTAACAATGAGCAGTTCTTC. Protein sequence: CSARGGTSNNEQFF.

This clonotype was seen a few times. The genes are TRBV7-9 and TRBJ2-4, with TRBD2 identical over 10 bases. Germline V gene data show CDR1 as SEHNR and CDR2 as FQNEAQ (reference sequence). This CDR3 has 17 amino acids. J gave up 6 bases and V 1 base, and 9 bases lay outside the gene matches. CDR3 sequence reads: CASSLEGSSGRPNIQYF. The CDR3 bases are TGTGCCAGCAGCTTAGAGGGGTCTAGCGGGAGACCAAACATTCAGTACTTC.

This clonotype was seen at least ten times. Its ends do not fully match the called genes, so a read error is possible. The CDR3 spells CATSRDWYQETQYF. For the CDR3, the DNA is TGTGCCACCAGCCGTGACTGGTACCAAGAGACCCAGTACTTC. This rearrangement joins TRBV7-2 to TRBJ2-5; D gene ambiguous. CDR1 and CDR2 from the germline V gene are SGHTA and FQGNSA. The CDR3 extends over 14 amino acids. Full variable domain (outside the CDR3, taken from reference TRBV7-2 and TRBJ2-5): GAGVSQSPSNKVTEKGKDVELRCDPISGHTALYWYRQSLGQGLEFLIYFQGNSAPDKSGLPSDRFSAERTGGSVSTLTIQRTQQEDSAVYLCATSRDWYQETQYFGPGTRLLVL.

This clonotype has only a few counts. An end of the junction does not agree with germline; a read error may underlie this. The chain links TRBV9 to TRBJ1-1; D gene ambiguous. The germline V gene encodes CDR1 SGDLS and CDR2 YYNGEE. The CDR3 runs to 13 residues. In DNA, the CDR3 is TGTGCCGGCAGCGTAGGAGGTGGGACTGAAGCTTTCTTT. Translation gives CAGSVGGGTEAFF.

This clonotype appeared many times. In DNA form, the CDR3 reads TGTGCCAGCAGCCAAGCAGGGTACACCGGGGAGCTGTTTTTT. It encodes CASSQAGYTGELFF. The rearrangement joins TRBV3-1 to TRBJ2-2; D may be TRBD1 (5 bases). The V gene's germline CDR1 is LGHDT and CDR2 YNNKEL (reference sequence). The CDR3 extends over 14 amino acids. With 1 base removed from V and 3 bases from J, the gap between germline ends came to 6 bases.

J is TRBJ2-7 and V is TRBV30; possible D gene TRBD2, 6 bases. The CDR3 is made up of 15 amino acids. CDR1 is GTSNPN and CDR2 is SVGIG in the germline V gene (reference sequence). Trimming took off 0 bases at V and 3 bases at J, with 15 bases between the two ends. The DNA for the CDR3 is TGTGCCTGGAGTGTACGTAGGCAGGGAGGCTACGAGCAGTACTTC. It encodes CAWSVRRQGGYEQYF.